This T cell receptor (beta chain) was observed in a study of blood T cell repertoires in COVID-19. Only in-frame clones appear in the TCRdb table, and some are missing; sequencing was by immunoSEQ multiplex PCR. The sample includes 250,000 or so clones, approximately 83% of them seen just once. Study members were between about 18 and 100 years old and lived in 20 to 30 US regions. Recovered participants had two consecutive negative NP/OP PCR tests, healthcare professional clearance, or symptom resolution. Sequencing was performed on PBMCs or T cells enriched from blood (not recorded which). The source is a middle-aged man who had recovered from COVID-19.

The CDR3 nucleotides read TGTGCCAGCAGTGGCTTCCGGGGGAGTAATGAAAAACTGTTTTTT. Protein product: CASSGFRGSNEKLFF. The chain couples TRBV2 to TRBJ1-4; tentative D call: TRBD1 (5 bases). The germline V gene has CDR1 SNHLY and CDR2 FYNNEI. V gave up 4 bases and J gave up 4 bases, with 13 bases separating them. This CDR3 spans 15 amino acids. The variable domain in full, completed from reference TRBV2 and TRBJ1-4, reads EPEVTQTPSHQVTQMGQEVILRCVPISNHLYFYWYRQILGQKVEFLVSFYNNEISEKSEIFDDQFSVERPDGSNFTLKIRSTKLEDSAMYFCASSGFRGSNEKLFFGSGTQLSVL.